The clone carrying this T cell receptor beta chain was counted at least ten times. Its antigen is unknown. CDR3 regions were amplified by Arm-PCR using iRepertoire HTBI primers to build TCR beta libraries. Original handling: Identification yielded approximately 60 TRBV and under 15 TRBJ segments across samples. MiXCR, run by TCRdb on the multiplex PCR reads, gives a single entry per CDR3 protein. The V and J calls here are based on TCRdb, not the publication. The table has some 330,000 distinct CDR3 sequences, approximately 25% seen once. This entry is derived from a study of regulatory T cells in long-lasting Graves disease. The time point was: persistent/refractory GD, antithyroid drugs over 5 years with positive TRAb. From RNA extracted from PBMCs, the TCR library was made. The junction had 7 bases not matched to a gene; V was cut back by 5 bases and J by 7 bases. Looked up from germline, CDR1 is SGHAT and CDR2 is FQNNGV. The CDR3 has 13 amino acids.

General study points: Among persistent patients, a larger number of public clonotypes were shared (around 3,000) than among newly diagnosed patients (about 970).

The rearrangement joins TRBV11-2 to TRBJ2-7, with 8 bases lining up with TRBD2. The source of this sequence is a middle-aged woman with Graves disease. Specimen: peripheral blood mononuclear cells (PBMCs), collected when the disease was refractory, from a patient treated with antithyroid drugs. The CDR3 DNA sequence: TGTGCCAGCAGCCGCCGGGAGGGAAGTGAGCAGTACTTC. Its translation: CASSRREGSEQYF.